These 26 T cell receptor beta chains came from one sample sequenced in a study of cytomegalovirus exposure and HLA in healthy donors. In the PCR, 60 Vbeta and 13 Jbeta primers were used. Sequencing used immunoSEQ multiplex PCR; TCRdb keeps in-frame clones, though not all of them. The sample lists 93,000 or so clones, around 61% seen once, with more than 3% in the top ten. Specimen: PBMCs. These receptors were obtained from a woman in her fifties or sixties in good health and CMV-seronegative.

V and J are TRBV5-1 and TRBJ1-2; 7 nucleotides line up with TRBD1. The germline V gene has CDR1 SGHRS and CDR2 YFSETQ. The CDR3 has 13 amino acids. V lost 0 bases, J lost 7 bases, and 3 bases stayed unmatched. CDR3 in DNA: TGCGCCAGCAGCTTGGGACAGGGTAGTGGCTACACCTTC. Amino acids: CASSLGQGSGYTF. Together with reference TRBV5-1 and TRBJ1-2, the CDR3 gives the full variable domain: KAGVTQTPRYLIKTRGQQVTLSCSPISGHRSVSWYQQTPGQGLQFLFEYFSETQRNKGNFPGRFSGRQFSNSRSEMNVSTLELGDSALYLCASSLGQGSGYTFGSGTRLTVV.

This clone was seen more than once but under ten times. For the CDR3, the DNA is TGTGCCAGCAGCCTAGGACAGGGCGCTAATGAAAAACTGTTTTTT. It specifies CASSLGQGANEKLFF. V usage is TRBV7-9 and J usage is TRBJ1-4; TRBD1 aligns across 8 bases. This CDR3 has 15 amino acids. V lost 5 bases to trimming and J lost 3 bases; unmatched junction nucleotides: 5. Germline V gene lookup returns CDR1 SEHNR and CDR2 FQNEAQ (reference sequence).

This clone was seen a few times. DNA of the CDR3: TGTGCCAGCAGCCAAGACCTGACCCAGTACTTC. Its protein is CASSQDLTQYF. The chain is built from TRBV14 and TRBJ2-5; D uncertain. Trimming removed 0 bases at V and 7 bases at J, with 3 bases between. Germline V gene sequence: CDR1 SGHDN, CDR2 FVKESK. The CDR3 runs to 11 residues. The whole variable domain, remainder taken from reference TRBV14 and TRBJ2-5, is EAGVTQFPSHSVIEKGQTVTLRCDPISGHDNLYWYRRVMGKEIKFLLHFVKESKQDESGMPNNRFLAERTGGTYSTLKVQPAELEDSGVYFCASSQDLTQYFGPGTRLLVL.

The chain employs TRBV6-5 and TRBJ2-3; D not resolved. Looked up from germline, CDR1 is MNHEY and CDR2 is SVGAGI. Deletions cut 6 bases from V and 0 bases from J, with 7 bases between. This CDR3 has 13 residues. CDR3 residues: CASRKSSTDTQYF. CDR3 nucleotide sequence: TGTGCCAGCAGAAAATCTAGCACAGATACGCAGTATTTT.

This clone is a singleton in its sample. CDR3 in DNA: TGCAGCGTAGAGACTAGCGGGAGCGCAGATACGCAGTATTTT. Protein product: CSVETSGSADTQYF. V is TRBV29-1 and J is TRBJ2-3; 12 nucleotides match TRBD2. Germline lookup yields CDR1 SQVTM and CDR2 ANQGSEA. This CDR3 has 14 residues. Unmatched junction bases numbered 5, after V lost 6 bases and J lost 4 bases.

This chain connects TRBV30 to TRBJ1-2, with D uncertain. Per the germline V gene, CDR1 is GTSNPN and CDR2 is SVGIG (reference sequence). Trimming took 8 bases from V and 5 from J, leaving 12 bases between them. CDR3 length equals 11 residues. The CDR3: CAGGRTYGYTF. The CDR3 nucleotides are TGTGCCGGAGGACGGACTTATGGCTACACCTTC.

This clone was found a few times. The chain is built from TRBV18 and TRBJ2-3; TRBD1 agrees at 10 bases. The CDR3 has 17 amino acids. V lost 6 bases and J lost 4; bases outside the gene matches: 13. Germline CDR1 is KGHSH and CDR2 is LQKENI. The CDR3 region is CASSLRGQGVSADTQYF. The CDR3 DNA follows: TGTGCCAGCTCCCTTCGCGGACAGGGGGTTAGTGCAGATACGCAGTATTTT.

This clone occurred once. CDR3 region: CASSLAAGETQYF. The CDR3 nucleotides are TGTGCCAGCAGCTTAGCGGCGGGAGAGACCCAGTACTTC. V is TRBV7-2 and J is TRBJ2-5; D may be TRBD2 (5 bases). The V and J ends lost 0 bases and 4 bases respectively, with 6 bases between them. Germline loops: CDR1 SGHTA, CDR2 FQGNSA. The CDR3 covers 13 residues.

The chain links TRBV9 to TRBJ1-4; 7 positions match TRBD1. With 2 bases clipped from V and 0 bases from J, the junction kept 4 bases outside the gene matches. The length of the CDR3 is 16 residues. Germline lookup yields CDR1 SGDLS and CDR2 YYNGEE. CDR3 amino acids: CASSVGQFATNEKLFF. The CDR3, as DNA: TGTGCCAGCAGCGTGGGACAGTTCGCAACTAATGAAAAACTGTTTTTT.

Concerning this clone itself: One junction end does not reproduce the germline sequence, and a read error may be involved. This chain connects TRBV5-8 to TRBJ2-1; D is perhaps TRBD2 (6 bases). The germline V gene encodes CDR1 SGHTS and CDR2 YDEGEE. The CDR3 contains 18 residues. CDR3 protein: CASSNEKMGGFRHNKQFF. CDR3 in DNA: TGTGCCAGCAGCAACGAAAAAATGGGGGGATTTCGGCACAATAAGCAGTTCTTC.

The gene calls are TRBV10-3 and TRBJ2-3; D might be TRBD2 (6 bases). V was clipped by 6 bases and J by 2 bases, with 15 bases between them. The CDR3 runs to 15 residues. The germline gives CDR1 ENHRY, CDR2 SYGVKD. CDR3 in amino acids: CAIRESSASTDTQYF. As DNA, the CDR3 is TGTGCCATCAGAGAATCTAGCGCTTCCACAGATACGCAGTATTTT.

The chain carries TRBV10-2 and TRBJ1-1; the match to TRBD1 covers 8 bases. J gave up 4 bases and V 9 bases, and 7 bases lay outside the gene matches. CDR1 and CDR2 from the germline V gene are WSHSY and SAAADI. The CDR3 has 13 residues. CDR3 amino acids: CASSTGEATEAFF. The CDR3 region has the DNA TGCGCCAGTTCGACAGGGGAGGCCACTGAAGCTTTCTTT.

The chain joins TRBV2 to TRBJ1-1; 9 nucleotides align to TRBD1. The CDR3 runs to 14 residues. With V trimmed by 6 bases and J by 3 bases, 5 bases remained unmatched. Germline V gene lookup returns CDR1 SNHLY and CDR2 FYNNEI. The CDR3, as DNA: TGTGCCAGCAGCCCCGACAGGGGGTACACTGAAGCTTTCTTT. It specifies CASSPDRGYTEAFF.

This chain joins TRBV10-3 and TRBJ2-1; 11 bases are shared with TRBD2. The junction had 5 bases not matched to a gene; V was cut back by 7 bases and J by 0 bases. This CDR3 has 16 residues. Germline CDR1 reads ENHRY; CDR2 reads SYGVKD. The CDR3 protein is CAIMGTSGSSYNEQFF. The CDR3 DNA is TGTGCCATCATGGGGACTAGCGGAAGCTCCTACAATGAGCAGTTCTTC.

This rearrangement joins TRBV6-5 to TRBJ1-1; D is uncertain. The length of the CDR3 is 15 residues. CDR1 is MNHEY and CDR2 is SVGAGI in the germline V gene. Trimming removed 0 bases from V and 8 bases from J, with 16 bases in between. The CDR3 loop reads CASSYSYSTEYEAFF. CDR3 DNA sequence: TGTGCCAGCAGTTACTCGTATTCCACGGAGTACGAAGCTTTCTTT.

This clone was counted once. The chain uses TRBV4-2 and TRBJ2-7; tentatively, D is TRBD2 (6 bases). In germline, CDR1 is LGHNA, CDR2 YNFKEQ. Trimming pared 0 bases from V and 3 bases from J, leaving 15 bases between. The CDR3 is 16 amino acids. In nucleotides, the CDR3 is TGTGCCAGCAGCCAAGATATGGTAGCGGATGTCTACGAGCAGTACTTC. This sequence encodes CASSQDMVADVYEQYF.

The CDR3 sequence: CSGKTSGNEQFF. CDR3 DNA: TGCAGCGGGAAGACTAGCGGTAATGAGCAGTTCTTC. V gene TRBV29-1 combines with J gene TRBJ2-1; 9 positions match TRBD2. V lost 7 bases and J lost 7; bases outside the gene matches: 5. Germline CDR1 and CDR2: SQVTM and ANQGSEA. CDR3 length: 12 residues.

V and J are TRBV6-5 and TRBJ1-2, with 7 bases lining up with TRBD1. The CDR3 is 13 amino acids. J was trimmed by 1 base and V by 11 bases; bases with no gene match: 7. The V gene's germline CDR1 is MNHEY and CDR2 SVGAGI. Here the CDR3 DNA reads TGTGCCGCTCAGGGGGAAAATAACTATGGCTACACCTTC. The encoded protein is CAAQGENNYGYTF.

The chain links TRBV10-3 to TRBJ1-1, with D unclear. Trimming left V 10 bases short and J 0 bases short, with 15 bases between. The CDR3 length is 14 residues. In germline, CDR1 is ENHRY, CDR2 SYGVKD. CDR3 region: CATTTPGVNTEAFF. The CDR3 bases are TGTGCCACCACGACCCCCGGGGTGAACACTGAAGCTTTCTTT.

V and J are TRBV6-5 and TRBJ2-3, with 12 bases that match TRBD2. Germline V gives CDR1 MNHEY, CDR2 SVGAGI. This CDR3 has 15 amino acids. With V trimmed by 4 bases and J by 5 bases, 4 bases remained unmatched. The CDR3 coding sequence is TGTGCCAGCAGTTTAGGACTAGCGGGGCTAGATACGCAGTATTTT. It yields the protein CASSLGLAGLDTQYF.

This clone was observed a few times. J is TRBJ1-2 and V is TRBV5-1, with D maybe TRBD1 (5 bases). Germline V gene sequence: CDR1 SGHRS, CDR2 YFSETQ. The V gene lost 3 bases and the J gene lost 11 bases, with 11 bases spanning the gap. The CDR3 extends over 11 amino acids. The CDR3 bases are TGCGCCAGCAGCTGGGGGGGAGTGTACACCTTC. Its protein is CASSWGGVYTF.

The V and J genes are TRBV10-3 and TRBJ2-7, with 8 bases aligning to TRBD1. V lost 9 bases to trimming and J lost 2 bases; unmatched junction nucleotides: 9. CDR3 length: 14 amino acids. Germline V lookup: CDR1 ENHRY, CDR2 SYGVKD. In DNA form, the CDR3 reads TGTGCCATTAAACCCGGGACAGGCACCTACGAGCAGTACTTC. It yields the protein CAIKPGTGTYEQYF.

V gene TRBV5-1 combines with J gene TRBJ1-3; D call uncertain. The V gene lost 5 bases and the J gene lost 0 bases, with 12 bases spanning the gap. The CDR3 consists of 15 residues. Germline CDR1 SGHRS, CDR2 YFSETQ. The CDR3 sequence is CASRPLRDSGNTIYF. CDR3 coding DNA: TGCGCCAGCAGACCGCTTCGGGACTCTGGAAACACCATATATTTT.

The rearrangement links TRBV19 to TRBJ1-2, with 10 bases that match TRBD1. The germline V gene encodes CDR1 LNHDA and CDR2 SQIVND (reference sequence). V shed 8 bases, J shed 3 bases, and the junction held 21 bases outside the gene matches. CDR3 length: 19 residues. The CDR3 is CASQPPPGQGLTGDYGYTF. Written as DNA, the CDR3 is TGTGCCAGTCAGCCTCCACCGGGACAGGGGCTCACCGGTGACTATGGCTACACCTTC.

The chain links TRBV6-5 to TRBJ1-2; tentatively, D is TRBD1 (5 bases). Per germline, CDR1 MNHEY and CDR2 SVGAGI. The V and J ends lost 4 bases and 4 bases respectively, with 13 bases between them. CDR3 length equals 14 residues. In DNA, the CDR3 is TGTGCCAGCAGTTTTCGAAGACAGTCCTATGGCTACACCTTC. It translates to CASSFRRQSYGYTF.

This sequence joins TRBV19 and TRBJ2-2; TRBD2 agrees at 15 bases. Germline CDR1 reads LNHDA; CDR2 reads SQIVND (reference sequence). V gave up 8 bases and J gave up 1 base; unmatched junction bases: 5. The CDR3 length is 17 residues. Here the CDR3 DNA reads TGTGCCAGTCGGGGACTAGCGGGAGGAGGGAACACCGGGGAGCTGTTTTTT. As protein: CASRGLAGGGNTGELFF.